Included here is one T cell receptor beta chain sequence, with context. CDR1 and CDR2 from the germline V gene are MDHEN and SYDVKM. The V end lost 10 bases, the J end lost 2 bases, and 15 bases lay between the germline ends. The length of the CDR3 is 13 residues. This specimen belongs to a study of blood T cell repertoires in COVID-19. Study-wide background: The samples span acute and convalescent COVID-19 from the United States, Italy and Spain. PBMCs, B-cell-depleted T cells, or T cells were the source of the cDNA or gDNA that made up the material.

Original processing methods: Amplification of reference gene primers was used by the study to estimate nucleated cell counts. The protocol was immunoSEQ multiplex PCR, while the TCRdb copy is restricted to in-frame clones and leaves out a portion. That table gives V, J and clone size, and the DNA gave D and trimming. There are 150,000 or so clones in the sample; about 91% occur only once, and 10% lies in the top ten. The sample was peripheral blood. V gene TRBV28 combines with J gene TRBJ2-7; perhaps TRBD2 as D (6 bases). This TCR came from a man in his forties or fifties with acute or convalescent COVID-19. This chain's CDR3 is CATNGGRAYEQYF. Here the CDR3 DNA reads TGTGCCACTAACGGGGGAAGAGCCTACGAGCAGTACTTC.